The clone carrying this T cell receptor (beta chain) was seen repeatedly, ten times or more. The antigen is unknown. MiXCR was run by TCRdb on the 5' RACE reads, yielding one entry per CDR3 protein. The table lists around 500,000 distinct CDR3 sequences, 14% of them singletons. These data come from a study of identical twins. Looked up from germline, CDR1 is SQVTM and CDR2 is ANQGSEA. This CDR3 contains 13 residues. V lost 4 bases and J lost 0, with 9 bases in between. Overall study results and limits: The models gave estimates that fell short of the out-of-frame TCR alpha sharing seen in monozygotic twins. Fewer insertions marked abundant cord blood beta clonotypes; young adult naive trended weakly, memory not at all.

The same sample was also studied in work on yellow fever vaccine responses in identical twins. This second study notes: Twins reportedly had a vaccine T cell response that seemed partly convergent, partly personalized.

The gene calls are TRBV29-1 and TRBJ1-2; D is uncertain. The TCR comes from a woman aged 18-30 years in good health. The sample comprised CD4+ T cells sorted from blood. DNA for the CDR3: TGCAGCGTTGGCCAGGAGCCTAACTATGGCTACACCTTC. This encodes CSVGQEPNYGYTF.